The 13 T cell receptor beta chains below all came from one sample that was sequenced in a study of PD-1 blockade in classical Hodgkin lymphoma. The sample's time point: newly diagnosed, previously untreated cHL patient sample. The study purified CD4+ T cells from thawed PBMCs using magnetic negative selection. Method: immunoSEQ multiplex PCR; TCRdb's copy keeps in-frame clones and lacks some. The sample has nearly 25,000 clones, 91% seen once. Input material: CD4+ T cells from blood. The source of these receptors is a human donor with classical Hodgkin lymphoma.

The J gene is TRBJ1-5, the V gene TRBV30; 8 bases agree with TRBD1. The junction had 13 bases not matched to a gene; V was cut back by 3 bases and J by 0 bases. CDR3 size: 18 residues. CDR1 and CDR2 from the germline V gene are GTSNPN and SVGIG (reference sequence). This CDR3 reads CAWREGTGSLYSNQPQHF. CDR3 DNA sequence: TGTGCCTGGAGGGAGGGGACAGGATCACTTTATAGCAATCAGCCCCAGCATTTT.

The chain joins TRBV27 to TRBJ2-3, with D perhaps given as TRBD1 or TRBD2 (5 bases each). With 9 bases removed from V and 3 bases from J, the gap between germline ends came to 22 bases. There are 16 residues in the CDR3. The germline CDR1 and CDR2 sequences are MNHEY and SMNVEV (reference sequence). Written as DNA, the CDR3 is TGTGCCAGGCCGACCGGGACCCTCATATATACAGATACGCAGTATTTT. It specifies CARPTGTLIYTDTQYF.

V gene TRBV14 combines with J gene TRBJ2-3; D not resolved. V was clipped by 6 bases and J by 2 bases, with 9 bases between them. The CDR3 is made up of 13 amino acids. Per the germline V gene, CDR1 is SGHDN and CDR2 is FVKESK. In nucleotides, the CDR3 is TGTGCCAGCAGTCCTGCAGCCACAGATACGCAGTATTTT. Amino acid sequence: CASSPAATDTQYF.

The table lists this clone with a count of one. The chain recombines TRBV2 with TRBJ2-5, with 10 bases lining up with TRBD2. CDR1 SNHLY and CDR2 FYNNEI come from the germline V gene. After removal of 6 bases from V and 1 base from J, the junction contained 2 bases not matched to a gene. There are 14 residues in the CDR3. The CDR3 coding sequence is TGTGCCAGCAGACAGCGGGGGGGCCAAGAGACCCAGTACTTC. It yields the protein CASRQRGGQETQYF.

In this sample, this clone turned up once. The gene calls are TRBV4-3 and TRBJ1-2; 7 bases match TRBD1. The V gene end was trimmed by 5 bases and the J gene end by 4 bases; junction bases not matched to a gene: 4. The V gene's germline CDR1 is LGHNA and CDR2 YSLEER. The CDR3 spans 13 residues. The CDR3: CASSSRGSYGYTF. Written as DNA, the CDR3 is TGCGCCAGCAGCTCCAGGGGGAGCTATGGCTACACCTTC.

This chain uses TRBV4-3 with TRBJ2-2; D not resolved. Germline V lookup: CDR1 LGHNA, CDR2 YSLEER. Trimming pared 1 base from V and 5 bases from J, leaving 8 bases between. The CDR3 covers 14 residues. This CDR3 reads CASSQVIVTGELFF. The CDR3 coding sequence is TGCGCCAGCAGCCAAGTCATCGTAACCGGGGAGCTGTTTTTT.

The CDR3 region has the DNA TGTGCCAGCAGCTTGGGGGACTCCTACGAGCAGTACTTC. Translated, it gives CASSLGDSYEQYF. The gene calls are TRBV7-8 and TRBJ2-7; tentatively, D is TRBD1 or TRBD2 (5 bases each). The germline V gene has CDR1 SGHVS and CDR2 FQNEAQ. V dropped 3 bases and J dropped 0 bases, with 6 bases sitting between them. This CDR3 is built from 13 residues.

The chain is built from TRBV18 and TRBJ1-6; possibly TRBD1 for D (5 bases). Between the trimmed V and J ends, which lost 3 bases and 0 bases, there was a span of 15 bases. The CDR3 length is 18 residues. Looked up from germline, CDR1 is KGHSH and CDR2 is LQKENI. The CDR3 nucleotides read TGTGCCAGCTCACCTGTACGTGGGACGAGCTCCTATAATTCACCCCTCCACTTT. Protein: CASSPVRGTSSYNSPLHF.

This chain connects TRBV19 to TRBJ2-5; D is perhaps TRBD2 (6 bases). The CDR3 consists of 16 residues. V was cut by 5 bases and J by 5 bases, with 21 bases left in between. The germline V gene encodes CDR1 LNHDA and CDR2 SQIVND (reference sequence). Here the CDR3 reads CASSARTSSGQETQYF. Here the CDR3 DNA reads TGTGCCAGTAGTGCGCGAACTAGCTCGGGCCAGGAGACCCAGTACTTC.

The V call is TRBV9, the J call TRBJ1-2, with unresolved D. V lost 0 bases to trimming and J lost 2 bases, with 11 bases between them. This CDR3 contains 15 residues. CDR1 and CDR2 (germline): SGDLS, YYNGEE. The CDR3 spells CASSVAGGLNYGYTF. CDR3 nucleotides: TGTGCCAGCAGCGTAGCTGGAGGACTGAACTATGGCTACACCTTC.

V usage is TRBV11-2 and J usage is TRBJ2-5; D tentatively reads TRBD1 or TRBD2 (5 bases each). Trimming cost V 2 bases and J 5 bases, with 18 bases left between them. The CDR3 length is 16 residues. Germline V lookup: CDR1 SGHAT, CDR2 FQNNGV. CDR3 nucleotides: TGTGCCAGCAGCTTAAGAGTAGGGACCCCTGGGGAGACCCAGTACTTC. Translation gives CASSLRVGTPGETQYF.

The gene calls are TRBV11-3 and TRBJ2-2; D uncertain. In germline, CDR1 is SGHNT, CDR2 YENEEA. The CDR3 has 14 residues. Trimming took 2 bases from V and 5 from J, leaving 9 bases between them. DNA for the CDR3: TGTGCCAGCAGCTTAACCGGATGGACCGGGGAGCTGTTTTTT. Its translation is CASSLTGWTGELFF.

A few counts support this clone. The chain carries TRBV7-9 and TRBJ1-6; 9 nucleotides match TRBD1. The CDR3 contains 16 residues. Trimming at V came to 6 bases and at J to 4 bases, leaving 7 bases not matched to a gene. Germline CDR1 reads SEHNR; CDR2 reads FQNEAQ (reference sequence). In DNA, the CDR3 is TGTGCCAGCAGACGGGACAGGGCGACTTATAATTCACCCCTCCACTTT. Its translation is CASRRDRATYNSPLHF.